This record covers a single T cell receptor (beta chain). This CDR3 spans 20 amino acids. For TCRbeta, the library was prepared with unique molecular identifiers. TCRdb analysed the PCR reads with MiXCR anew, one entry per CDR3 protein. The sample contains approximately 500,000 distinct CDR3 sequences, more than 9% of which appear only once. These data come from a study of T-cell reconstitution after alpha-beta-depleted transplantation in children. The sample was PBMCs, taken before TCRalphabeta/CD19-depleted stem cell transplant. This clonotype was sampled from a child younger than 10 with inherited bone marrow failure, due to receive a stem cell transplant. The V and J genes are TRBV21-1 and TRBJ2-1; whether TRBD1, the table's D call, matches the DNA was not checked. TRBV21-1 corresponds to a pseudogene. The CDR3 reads CASSNPGERETGGSDNEQFF. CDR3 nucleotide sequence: TGTGCCAGCAGCAACCCCGGGGAGCGGGAGACAGGGGGGTCAGACAATGAGCAGTTCTTC.